Listed below are T cell receptor beta chains from one sample, sequenced in a study of neurological immune-mediated disorders. MiXCR, run by TCRdb on the 5' RACE reads, gives a single entry per CDR3 protein. Found here are more than 50,000 distinct CDR3 sequences, more than 7% of them singletons; the top ten hold about 2%. Sequences were obtained from PBMCs. Receptor source: a woman in her forties in good health. Each CDR3 is given with its conserved first and last residue. Each record gives: D gene, J gene, clone size, V gene, CDR3 DNA, CDR3 protein. D genes are given only for firm matches. Size values are once, few and many counts, or a class for expanded clones, and some rows have none.

D: -; J: TRBJ1-1; size: many; V: TRBV10-1; DNA: TGCGCCAGCAGTGAGTCGATTGGGGTAACTGAAGCTTTCTTT; CDR3: CASSESIGVTEAFF
D: -; J: TRBJ1-6; size: many; V: TRBV7-8; DNA: TGTGCCAGCAGCTTAGAAGCGTCGGCGGGTTCACCCCTCCACTTT; CDR3: CASSLEASAGSPLHF
D: TRBD1; J: TRBJ1-3; size: many; V: TRBV10-3; DNA: TGTGCCATCAGCGCGGACAGGGGTTCTGGAAACACCATATATTTT; CDR3: CAISADRGSGNTIYF
D: -; J: TRBJ2-1; size: many; V: TRBV7-6; DNA: TGTGCCAGCAGCTTTACGACGGGGGAGCAGTTCTTC; CDR3: CASSFTTGEQFF
D: -; J: TRBJ1-1; size: many; V: TRBV12-5; DNA: TGTGCTAGTGGTTTGGTTGCTGTGAACACTGAAGCTTTCTTT; CDR3: CASGLVAVNTEAFF
D: TRBD1; J: TRBJ2-2; size: many; V: TRBV5-1; DNA: TGCGCCAGCAGCTGGGACAGGGGAGCCGGGGAGCTGTTTTTT; CDR3: CASSWDRGAGELFF
D: -; J: TRBJ2-4; size: many; V: TRBV5-5; DNA: TGTGCCAGCAGCTTGGTCCCCGGGAGAGAAAACATTCAGTACTTC; CDR3: CASSLVPGRENIQYF
D: -; J: TRBJ1-1; size: many; V: TRBV9; DNA: TGTGCCAGCAGTGAGACCGGGGGACAAGGCCCTGAAGCTTTCTTT; CDR3: CASSETGGQGPEAFF
D: TRBD2; J: TRBJ2-2; size: -; V: TRBV5-1; DNA: TGCGCCAGCAGCCCCGGGCTAGCGGGAGCGATTAGCGGGGAGCTGTTTTTT; CDR3: CASSPGLAGAISGELFF
D: -; J: TRBJ1-5; size: many; V: TRBV7-2; DNA: TGTGCCAGCAGCAAGAACAGAGCAGGGCAGCCCCAGCATTTT; CDR3: CASSKNRAGQPQHF
D: TRBD1; J: TRBJ1-1; size: many; V: TRBV20-1; DNA: TGCAGTGCAAAACTCGCCGGGACAGCCAACACTGAAGCTTTCTTT; CDR3: CSAKLAGTANTEAFF
D: -; J: TRBJ1-1; size: medium-sized; V: TRBV11-2; DNA: TGTGCCAGCAGCCCCACAAGGACTGAAGCTTTCTTT; CDR3: CASSPTRTEAFF
D: -; J: TRBJ2-1; size: many; V: TRBV9; DNA: TGTGCCAGCAGCCATCCAGCGGCCAGCTCCTACAATGAGCAGTTCTTC; CDR3: CASSHPAASSYNEQFF
D: -; J: TRBJ1-1; size: many; V: TRBV6-2/TRBV6-3; DNA: TGTGCCAGCAGTCAAGACATCGGCAAAACTTTCTTT; CDR3: CASSQDIGKTFF
D: -; J: TRBJ1-1; size: many; V: TRBV5-1; DNA: TGCGCCAGCAGCTTCGGGAGCATGAACACTGAAGCTTTCTTT; CDR3: CASSFGSMNTEAFF
D: TRBD1; J: TRBJ2-5; size: many; V: TRBV5-1; DNA: TGCGCCAGCAAGGGGGCACCCCAAACAGAGACCCAGTACTTC; CDR3: CASKGAPQTETQYF
D: -; J: TRBJ1-1; size: many; V: TRBV12-3/TRBV12-4; DNA: TGTGCCAGCAGTCATCGACAGTACACTGAAGCTTTCTTT; CDR3: CASSHRQYTEAFF
D: TRBD1; J: TRBJ1-2; size: many; V: TRBV6-1; DNA: TGTGCCACCACGGGACAGGGGGTCTGGTCGGACTATGGCTACACCTTC; CDR3: CATTGQGVWSDYGYTF
D: -; J: TRBJ1-1; size: many; V: TRBV7-8; DNA: TGTGCCAGCAGCTTAGCGTACGCAGCTAAGATGAACACTGAAGCTTTCTTT; CDR3: CASSLAYAAKMNTEAFF
D: TRBD1; J: TRBJ1-1; size: many; V: TRBV5-1; DNA: TGCGCCAGCAGCATCCCGACAGGGCAGAACACTGAAGCTTTCTTT; CDR3: CASSIPTGQNTEAFF
D: -; J: TRBJ2-3; size: many; V: TRBV20-1; DNA: TGCAGTGCTAGAGATCCTGGCGGGACAACCACAGATACGCAGTATTTT; CDR3: CSARDPGGTTTDTQYF
D: TRBD1; J: TRBJ1-2; size: many; V: TRBV12-3/TRBV12-4; DNA: TGTGCCAGCAGTTTAGTACAGGGGGCTTTTTGGGGCTATGGCTACACCTTC; CDR3: CASSLVQGAFWGYGYTF
D: -; J: TRBJ2-3; size: many; V: TRBV5-6; DNA: TGTGCCAGCAGCTTGGGCCAAATCCGGGATACGCAGTATTTT; CDR3: CASSLGQIRDTQYF
D: -; J: TRBJ1-5; size: many; V: TRBV20-1; DNA: TGCAGTGCCGTTAGGGGGGGGAGCAATCAGCCCCAGCATTTT; CDR3: CSAVRGGSNQPQHF
D: -; J: TRBJ1-4; size: many; V: TRBV5-4; DNA: TGTGCCAGCAAGCTTGCGGGTCCTAATGAAAAACTGTTTTTT; CDR3: CASKLAGPNEKLFF
D: -; J: TRBJ2-1; size: many; V: TRBV20-1; DNA: TGCAGTGCTAGAGCTCTGGTCTCCTACAATGAGCAGTTCTTC; CDR3: CSARALVSYNEQFF
D: TRBD2; J: TRBJ2-7; size: many; V: TRBV4-3; DNA: TGCGCCAGCAGCCAAGTCCGGGGGGGGCCCTACGAGCAGTACTTC; CDR3: CASSQVRGGPYEQYF
D: -; J: TRBJ1-1; size: many; V: TRBV20-1; DNA: TGCAGTGCTAGACCAGGGGAGAACACTGAAGCTTTCTTT; CDR3: CSARPGENTEAFF
D: -; J: TRBJ1-2; size: many; V: TRBV12-3/TRBV12-4; DNA: TGTGCCAGCAGCTGGGAGGTCAACTATGGCTACACCTTC; CDR3: CASSWEVNYGYTF
D: TRBD1; J: TRBJ1-2; size: -; V: TRBV20-1; DNA: TGCAGTGCCCTCCCCCCGGGACAGGGATCCTATGGCTACACCTTC; CDR3: CSALPPGQGSYGYTF
D: -; J: TRBJ2-7; size: many; V: TRBV10-2; DNA: TGCGCCTCATCGAAGGGGGACGAGCAGTACTTC; CDR3: CASSKGDEQYF
D: -; J: TRBJ2-7; size: -; V: TRBV5-1; DNA: TGCGCCAGCAGCTTGGCTTTAGCAGTCGAGCAGTACTTC; CDR3: CASSLALAVEQYF
D: -; J: TRBJ1-6; size: many; V: TRBV10-3; DNA: TGTGCCATCAGTGCTCGGACAAAATATACTGATTCACCCCTCCACTTT; CDR3: CAISARTKYTDSPLHF
D: -; J: TRBJ1-1; size: many; V: TRBV7-9; DNA: TGTGCCAGCAGCCGTGTGGATACTGAAGCTTTCTTT; CDR3: CASSRVDTEAFF
D: TRBD1; J: TRBJ1-3; size: -; V: TRBV7-2; DNA: TGTGCCAGCAGCCCGGGGACAGGGGGCGCGGGAAACACCATATATTTT; CDR3: CASSPGTGGAGNTIYF
D: -; J: TRBJ1-5; size: many; V: TRBV12-3/TRBV12-4; DNA: TGTGCCAGCAGGGAGGGGGGAGGTGGGGACGAGCCCCAGCATTTT; CDR3: CASREGGGGDEPQHF
D: TRBD1; J: TRBJ2-5; size: many; V: TRBV20-1; DNA: TGCAGTGCTAGATTACCAGGGACAGGGGTAGAGACCCAGTACTTC; CDR3: CSARLPGTGVETQYF
D: -; J: TRBJ1-4; size: -; V: TRBV18; DNA: TGTGCCAGCTCACCCTCGGACAGTGATGAAAAACTGTTTTTT; CDR3: CASSPSDSDEKLFF
D: -; J: TRBJ2-2; size: many; V: TRBV5-1; DNA: TGCGCCAGCACCCCGCCGCAAGCCGGGGAGCTGTTTTTT; CDR3: CASTPPQAGELFF
D: TRBD2; J: TRBJ2-7; size: many; V: TRBV20-1; DNA: TGCAGTGCTATACACTCTAGCGGGAGGAACTACGAGCAGTACTTC; CDR3: CSAIHSSGRNYEQYF
D: -; J: TRBJ2-4; size: many; V: TRBV20-1; DNA: TGCAGTGCTAGAGGCACACCTCTAGCCAAAAACATTCAGTACTTC; CDR3: CSARGTPLAKNIQYF
D: TRBD2; J: TRBJ2-1; size: few; V: TRBV7-2; DNA: TGTGCCAGCAGCTCCTCGGGGGGGCGAGAGCAGTTCTTC; CDR3: CASSSSGGREQFF
D: TRBD1; J: TRBJ2-3; size: many; V: TRBV20-1; DNA: TGCAGTGCTGGAGGGACAGGCAGCGTCCGGAACACAGATACGCAGTATTTT; CDR3: CSAGGTGSVRNTDTQYF
D: -; J: TRBJ2-1; size: -; V: TRBV7-3; DNA: TGTGCCAGCAGTTCAATAGCAGACAATGAGCAGTTCTTC; CDR3: CASSSIADNEQFF
D: TRBD1; J: TRBJ1-1; size: many; V: TRBV14; DNA: TGTGCCAGCAGCGCGACAGGGTTGGACACTGAAGCTTTCTTT; CDR3: CASSATGLDTEAFF
D: -; J: TRBJ2-1; size: many; V: TRBV7-2; DNA: TGTGCCAGCAGCTTAGATGGCAGGAGGGGTGAGCAGTTCTTC; CDR3: CASSLDGRRGEQFF
D: TRBD1; J: TRBJ2-5; size: many; V: TRBV20-1; DNA: TGCAGTGCTAGAGCCCGGACAGGGGGTCAAGAGACCCAGTACTTC; CDR3: CSARARTGGQETQYF
D: -; J: TRBJ2-5; size: many; V: TRBV10-3; DNA: TGTGCCTCCACCGGGACGGGCCAAGAGACCCAGTACTTC; CDR3: CASTGTGQETQYF
D: TRBD2; J: TRBJ2-7; size: many; V: TRBV20-1; DNA: TGCAGTGCTCGGACTAGCGACGAGCAGTACTTC; CDR3: CSARTSDEQYF
D: -; J: TRBJ2-1; size: many; V: TRBV20-1; DNA: TGCAGTGCTAGCCCAAACCAATTTGAGCAGTTTTTC; CDR3: CSASPNQFEQFF
D: TRBD1; J: TRBJ2-2; size: many; V: TRBV7-2; DNA: TGTGCCAGCAGCTCCCAGGGGGCAAACACCGGGGAGCTGTTTTTT; CDR3: CASSSQGANTGELFF
D: -; J: TRBJ1-6; size: many; V: TRBV7-8; DNA: TGTGCCAGCAGCCCCGGGCGCAGAGGTTCACCCCTCCACTTT; CDR3: CASSPGRRGSPLHF
D: -; J: TRBJ2-6; size: many; V: TRBV12-3/TRBV12-4; DNA: TGTGCCAGCAGTCCGTCTGGGGCCAACGTCCTGACTTTC; CDR3: CASSPSGANVLTF
D: -; J: TRBJ2-7; size: many; V: TRBV20-1; DNA: TGCAGTGCCGGGACAATTTACGAGCAGTACTTC; CDR3: CSAGTIYEQYF
D: -; J: TRBJ1-1; size: -; V: TRBV5-1; DNA: TGCGCCAGCAGCTTGGGGGGGGGCCCCCAGGGCACTGAAGCTTTCTTC; CDR3: CASSLGGGPQGTEAFF
D: -; J: TRBJ2-7; size: many; V: TRBV2; DNA: TGTGCCAGCAGTCAAGGGCTTTCCGTGGAGCAGTACTTC; CDR3: CASSQGLSVEQYF
D: TRBD1; J: TRBJ2-7; size: few; V: TRBV5-1; DNA: TGCGCCAGCAGCTTCAGGGACAGGGATGGCGAGCAGTACTTC; CDR3: CASSFRDRDGEQYF